Shown below are 14 T cell receptor beta chains from a single sample sequenced in a study of cytomegalovirus exposure and HLA in healthy donors (dated by TCRdb to 2017 to 2019). Library generation was performed with the immunoSEQ multiplex PCR assay. The multiplex PCR relied on a mix of 60 forward primers for TCR Vbeta segments and 13 reverse primers for TCR Jbeta segments. What TCRdb holds here is the immuneACCESS table cut down to in-frame rearrangements. Part of the clones is not present; checked against another copy, under half of the missing clones reflect an unresolved V gene, and the others are unexplained. This sample gives about 180,000 clones in total; around 72% of them show up just once. In total, the top ten clones hold approximately 3.4% of the sample. The material sequenced was PBMCs. These receptors were obtained from a woman between 50 and 59 years old in good health and CMV-seropositive.

This clone was counted once. V gene TRBV29-1 combines with J gene TRBJ1-3; 7 positions match TRBD1. Germline CDR1 and CDR2: SQVTM and ANQGSEA. The CDR3 totals 14 residues. Unmatched junction bases numbered 8, after V lost 7 bases and J lost 2 bases. This CDR3 is CSASLTGTGNTIYF. The CDR3 DNA is TGCAGCGCCAGTCTGACAGGGACTGGAAACACCATATATTTT.

This chain connects TRBV29-1 to TRBJ2-1, with TRBD1 matching over 8 bases. The junction had 6 bases not matched to a gene; V was cut back by 4 bases and J by 7 bases. The germline CDR1 and CDR2 sequences are SQVTM and ANQGSEA. This CDR3 contains 13 residues. The CDR3 loop reads CSVARTGRNEQFF. CDR3 bases: TGCAGCGTTGCCCGGACAGGGCGGAATGAGCAGTTCTTC.

This clone was observed a few times. The chain couples TRBV29-1 to TRBJ1-1, with 7 bases fitting TRBD1. Unmatched junction bases numbered 6, after V lost 4 bases and J lost 4 bases. This CDR3 contains 13 residues. Germline loops: CDR1 SQVTM, CDR2 ANQGSEA. In DNA, the CDR3 is TGCAGCGTTGGACAGGGACGGGGCACTGAAGCTTTCTTT. Its translation is CSVGQGRGTEAFF.

The rearrangement joins TRBV9 to TRBJ1-2; 8 positions agree with TRBD1. Looked up from germline, CDR1 is SGDLS and CDR2 is YYNGEE. V dropped 4 bases and J dropped 2; count of bases not matched to a gene: 4. The CDR3 length is 14 residues. CDR3 sequence: CASSPRQGNYGYTF. In DNA, the CDR3 is TGTGCCAGCAGCCCAAGACAGGGGAACTATGGCTACACCTTC.

This rearrangement joins TRBV6-5 to TRBJ1-1; D is perhaps TRBD1 (5 bases). The CDR3 is 13 residues long. The germline V gene has CDR1 MNHEY and CDR2 SVGAGI. Trimming took 8 bases from V and 5 from J, leaving 15 bases between them. This chain's CDR3 is CASHVGGGTEAFF. For the CDR3, the DNA is TGTGCCAGCCACGTTGGGGGAGGGACTGAAGCTTTCTTT.

This clone occurred a few times. CDR3 DNA sequence: TGTGCCAGCAAACAGGGACAGTTCATGAACACTGAAGCTTTCTTT. Residues: CASKQGQFMNTEAFF. The J gene is TRBJ1-1, the V gene TRBV2, with TRBD1 matching over 7 bases. The germline V gene has CDR1 SNHLY and CDR2 FYNNEI. The trim removed 7 bases at V and 0 bases at J, leaving 8 bases unmatched. The CDR3 spans 15 residues. Full variable domain (missing parts from reference TRBV2 and TRBJ1-1): EPEVTQTPSHQVTQMGQEVILRCVPISNHLYFYWYRQILGQKVEFLVSFYNNEISEKSEIFDDQFSVERPDGSNFTLKIRSTKLEDSAMYFCASKQGQFMNTEAFFGQGTRLTVV.

Points on this clone: At one boundary the junction diverges from the germline segment, which might be a read error. The rearrangement links TRBV7-9 to TRBJ1-2; TRBD1 might be the D (5 bases). The CDR3 consists of 13 residues. CDR1 and CDR2 (germline): SEHNR, FQNEAQ (reference sequence). The CDR3 protein is CSSSPYGGEGYTF. The CDR3 bases are TGTTCCAGCAGCCCATACGGGGGTGAGGGCTACACCTTC.

V is TRBV19 and J is TRBJ1-5, with 7 bases fitting TRBD1. There are 15 residues in the CDR3. Germline CDR1 is LNHDA and CDR2 is SQIVND (reference sequence). J was trimmed by 6 bases and V by 5 bases; bases with no gene match: 10. CDR3 in amino acids: CASSPRTGLSQPQHF. CDR3 DNA: TGTGCCAGTAGTCCGCGGACAGGCCTGAGTCAGCCCCAGCATTTT. Full variable domain (rest looked up from reference TRBV19 and TRBJ1-5): DGGITQSPKYLFRKEGQNVTLSCEQNLNHDAMYWYRQDPGQGLRLIYYSQIVNDFQKGDIAEGYSVSREKKESFPLTVTSAQKNPTAFYLCASSPRTGLSQPQHFGDGTRLSIL.

The chain has TRBV6-5 and TRBJ2-4; D perhaps matches TRBD1 (5 bases). CDR3 length equals 14 residues. V lost 2 bases, J lost 7 bases, and 12 bases lay in between. Germline V gene lookup returns CDR1 MNHEY and CDR2 SVGAGI. The CDR3 DNA sequence: TGTGCCAGCAGTTACGGGCAGGGTGTCAACATTCAGTACTTC. Protein sequence: CASSYGQGVNIQYF.

This chain connects TRBV11-3 to TRBJ2-1, with 7 nucleotides matching TRBD2. This CDR3 has 15 amino acids. The junction had 9 bases not matched to a gene; V was cut back by 6 bases and J by 4 bases. Germline V lookup: CDR1 SGHNT, CDR2 YENEEA. The CDR3 region is CASSRSAGEYNEQFF. The CDR3 coding sequence is TGTGCCAGCAGTCGCTCGGCGGGGGAATACAATGAGCAGTTCTTC.

The genes are TRBV5-1 and TRBJ2-3; TRBD2 is a possible D gene (5 bases). The CDR3 is 15 residues long. Germline assignment: CDR1 SGHRS and CDR2 YFSETQ. V was trimmed by 4 bases and J by 2 bases, leaving 14 bases between them. DNA of the CDR3: TGCGCCAGCAGCCCGGACTTGGGGAACACAGATACGCAGTATTTT. Its translation is CASSPDLGNTDTQYF.

V gene TRBV5-6 combines with J gene TRBJ2-1; 7 bases fit TRBD2. Germline values: CDR1 SGHDT, CDR2 YYEEEE. Trimming removed 6 bases from V and 3 bases from J; junction bases left unmatched: 12. The CDR3 contains 16 residues. The CDR3: CASIGRRSLSYNEQFF. The DNA of the CDR3 is TGTGCCAGCATCGGGAGGCGCTCCCTGAGCTACAATGAGCAGTTCTTC.

The chain couples TRBV6-4 to TRBJ1-1, with D hard to call. Trimming shortened V by 0 bases and J by 11 bases, and 13 bases separated the two germline ends. This CDR3 region has 13 residues. The germline CDR1 and CDR2 sequences are MRHNA and SNTAGT. In DNA form, the CDR3 reads TGTGCCAGCAGTGACTCGTCCGGTGTACGGGCTTTCTTT. Translation gives CASSDSSGVRAFF.

On this clone itself: Since a far larger clone is one base different, this is likely a read error. CDR3 residues: CASSLGADSNQPQHF. CDR3 sequence (DNA): TGTGCCAGCAGCTTAGGGGCAGATAGCAATCAGCCCCAGCATTTT. The J gene is TRBJ1-5, the V gene TRBV7-9; D unclear. Trimming removed 1 base from V and 0 bases from J, with 7 bases in between. CDR3 size: 15 residues. Germline assignment: CDR1 SEHNR and CDR2 FQNEAQ (reference sequence).